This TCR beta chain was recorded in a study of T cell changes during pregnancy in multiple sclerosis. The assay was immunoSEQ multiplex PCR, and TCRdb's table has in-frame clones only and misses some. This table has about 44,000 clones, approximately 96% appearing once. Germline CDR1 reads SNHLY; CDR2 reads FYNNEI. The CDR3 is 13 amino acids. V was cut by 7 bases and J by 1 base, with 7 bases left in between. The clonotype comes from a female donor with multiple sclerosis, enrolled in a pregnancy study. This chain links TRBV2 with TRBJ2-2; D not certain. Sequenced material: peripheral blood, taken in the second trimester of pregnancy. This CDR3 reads CASNQENTGELFF. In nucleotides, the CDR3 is TGTGCCAGCAACCAGGAGAACACCGGGGAGCTGTTTTTT.